Sequencing of this T cell receptor beta chain was carried out in a study of T cells after yellow fever vaccination. MiXCR, run by TCRdb on the 5' RACE reads, gives a single entry per CDR3 protein. The repertoire has around 340,000 distinct CDR3 sequences, 8.7% of them found once; the top ten carry under 20%. This clonotype was seen more than once but under ten times. The antigen is unknown. Study findings and constraints: CD4 and CD8 compartments shared a small share of clonotypes.

Germline V CDR1 and CDR2: SQVTM, ANQGSEA. V was cut by 4 bases and J by 5 bases, with 20 bases left in between. The CDR3 loop spans 15 amino acids. The TCR sequence derives from a man aged 18 to 30 who received the YFV17D yellow fever vaccine. Source: PBMCs, taken on the day of the first yellow fever vaccination. The chain has TRBV29-1 and TRBJ2-5; D assignment may be TRBD1 or TRBD2 (5 bases each). CDR3 residues: CSVGRLGDPRETQYF. The CDR3 nucleotides are TGCAGCGTTGGCCGCCTTGGGGACCCAAGGGAGACCCAGTACTTC.